The 21 T cell receptor beta chains listed next were all sequenced from one sample in a study of shared clonotypes between healthy human individuals. The method was immunoSEQ multiplex PCR; TCRdb's version includes in-frame clones alone and lacks a portion of them. In the table there are approximately 180,000 clones, 80% to 95% of which are singletons. The sequencing sample was made of naive CD4+ T cells sorted from blood. Subset specified: CD45RA+ positively selected. These receptors all come from a woman in her twenties or thirties in good health.

V usage is TRBV18 and J usage is TRBJ1-5, with D possibly being TRBD1 (6 bases). V lost 2 bases and J lost 4, with 9 bases in between. This CDR3 has 14 amino acids. The germline V gene has CDR1 KGHSH and CDR2 LQKENI. The CDR3 region has the DNA TGTGCCAGCTCACCAGGGGGCCCTAATCAGCCCCAGCATTTT. It specifies CASSPGGPNQPQHF.

This sequence joins TRBV9 and TRBJ2-1, with 7 bases identical to TRBD1. Germline-derived CDR1 and CDR2 are SGDLS and YYNGEE. Trimming removed 0 bases from V and 2 bases from J; junction bases left unmatched: 2. The CDR3 extends over 15 amino acids. The CDR3 DNA sequence: TGTGCCAGCAGCGTAGGGACAGGCCCCTACAATGAGCAGTTCTTC. Translated, it gives CASSVGTGPYNEQFF.

The V call is TRBV6-5, the J call TRBJ2-7; D call uncertain. CDR3 length: 11 amino acids. Trimming took 6 bases from V and 3 from J, leaving 6 bases between them. Germline loops: CDR1 MNHEY, CDR2 SVGAGI. The CDR3 DNA sequence: TGTGCCAGCAGATCCATCTACGAGCAGTACTTC. Protein: CASRSIYEQYF.

The gene calls are TRBV9 and TRBJ2-2; 12 nucleotides match TRBD2. This CDR3 contains 18 residues. The V gene's germline CDR1 is SGDLS and CDR2 YYNGEE. Trimming cost V 3 bases and J 1 base; bases outside gene matches: 7. The CDR3 loop reads CASSANGLAGRNTGELFF. The CDR3 DNA reads TGTGCCAGCAGCGCTAACGGACTAGCGGGAAGGAACACCGGGGAGCTGTTTTTT.

This chain connects TRBV19 to TRBJ2-7; D is ambiguous. The CDR3 length is 13 residues. Trimming removed 1 base from V and 8 bases from J, with 12 bases in between. The V gene's germline CDR1 is LNHDA and CDR2 SQIVND (reference sequence). Here the CDR3 reads CASSIGVEEKQYF. The DNA of the CDR3 is TGTGCCAGTAGTATAGGGGTGGAAGAGAAGCAGTACTTC.

This chain links TRBV6-5 with TRBJ1-1, with 12 bases lining up with TRBD1. The trim removed 5 bases at V and 7 bases at J, leaving 8 bases unmatched. Germline V gene sequence: CDR1 MNHEY, CDR2 SVGAGI. The CDR3 is 15 amino acids. CDR3 residues: CASSTGTGGSFEAFF. DNA of the CDR3: TGTGCCAGCAGTACGGGGACAGGGGGCTCTTTTGAAGCTTTCTTT.

The gene calls are TRBV15 and TRBJ1-6; D is ambiguous. The CDR3 length is 14 residues. Trimming pared 8 bases from V and 4 bases from J, leaving 12 bases between. From germline, CDR1 is LNHNV and CDR2 YYDKDF (reference sequence). For the CDR3, the DNA is TGTGCCACCCGCGGAGTCGATTATAATTCACCCCTCCACTTT. Residues: CATRGVDYNSPLHF.

This clone was observed a single time. The rearrangement uses TRBV7-8 and TRBJ2-7; D call uncertain. The CDR3 totals 17 residues. Trimming stripped 4 bases from V and 0 bases from J, with 19 bases between. Germline V CDR1 and CDR2: SGHVS, FQNEAQ. This chain's CDR3 is CASSSHLRRSSSYEQYF. CDR3 DNA sequence: TGTGCCAGCAGCTCACATCTACGACGATCAAGCTCCTACGAGCAGTACTTC.

The chain employs TRBV19 and TRBJ2-3; TRBD1 might be the D (6 bases). V lost 6 bases and J lost 2, with 18 bases in between. The CDR3 is 16 residues long. Per germline, CDR1 LNHDA and CDR2 SQIVND (reference sequence). CDR3: CASSPTRQATTDTQYF. CDR3 DNA: TGTGCCAGTAGCCCCACTCGACAGGCCACCACAGATACGCAGTATTTT.

The chain carries TRBV28 and TRBJ1-5; D may be TRBD1 (6 bases). Trimming took 6 bases from V and 6 from J, leaving 15 bases between them. CDR1 MDHEN and CDR2 SYDVKM come from the germline V gene. The CDR3 contains 14 residues. The chain's CDR3 is CASSPGGRFQPQHF. DNA for the CDR3: TGTGCCAGCAGCCCCGGGGGCAGGTTTCAGCCCCAGCATTTT.

V is TRBV4-1 and J is TRBJ1-1, with a weak D call TRBD1 (6 bases). The CDR3 spans 15 residues. Germline values: CDR1 MGHRA, CDR2 YSYEKL. Between the trimmed V and J ends, which lost 4 bases and 2 bases, there was a span of 14 bases. CDR3 sequence: CASSPGAHNNTEAFF. Here the CDR3 DNA reads TGCGCCAGCAGCCCAGGGGCCCACAACAACACTGAAGCTTTCTTT.

V is TRBV7-9 and J is TRBJ1-2, with TRBD1 matching over 7 bases. This CDR3 comprises 15 residues. Germline loops: CDR1 SEHNR, CDR2 FQNEAQ (reference sequence). Trimming removed 5 bases from V and 0 bases from J; junction bases left unmatched: 6. CDR3 DNA sequence: TGTGCCAGCAGCGCTCGCGGGACAGCTAACTATGGCTACACCTTC. Translated: CASSARGTANYGYTF.

The chain employs TRBV21-1 and TRBJ2-7; the D segment call TRBD2 is taken from the table without a DNA check. TRBV21-1 is described as a pseudogene. The CDR3 runs to 13 residues. The CDR3 nucleotides read TGTGCCAGCAGCAGAAGCACCTCCTACGAGCAGTACTTC. It is translated as CASSRSTSYEQYF.

The chain uses TRBV10-2 and TRBJ2-7; 13 bases align to TRBD2. Germline V gives CDR1 WSHSY, CDR2 SAAADI. CDR3 length: 16 amino acids. Trimming took 8 bases from V and 7 from J; bases not matched to a gene: 14. This CDR3 reads CASGGTSGIRSGEQYF. The CDR3 DNA reads TGCGCCAGCGGCGGGACTAGCGGGATTAGATCGGGGGAGCAGTACTTC.

The rearrangement uses TRBV5-1 and TRBJ1-2, with TRBD1 identical over 8 bases. Germline CDR1 reads SGHRS; CDR2 reads YFSETQ. The V segment lost 2 bases and the J segment 6 bases; nucleotides outside the gene matches: 6. The CDR3 totals 14 residues. This chain's CDR3 is CASSLDRGTNGYTF. The CDR3 bases are TGCGCCAGCAGCTTAGACAGGGGAACGAATGGCTACACCTTC.

The DNA for the CDR3 is TGCGCCAGCAGTGGGGGACTAGCGGGAGGTGAAGATACGCAGTATTTT. Amino acid sequence: CASSGGLAGGEDTQYF. The rearrangement joins TRBV10-1 to TRBJ2-3; 15 bases agree with TRBD2. Germline V gives CDR1 WNHNN, CDR2 SYGVQD (reference sequence). V trimming: 4 bases; J trimming: 5 bases; junction bases outside the gene matches: 4. The CDR3 totals 16 residues.

A word on this clone: Other nucleotide sequences from this sample produce the same CDR3. The V and J genes are TRBV5-1 and TRBJ1-1; the match to TRBD1 covers 8 bases. The germline gives CDR1 SGHRS, CDR2 YFSETQ. The CDR3 extends over 13 amino acids. Trimming took 5 bases from V and 1 from J; bases not matched to a gene: 1. The CDR3 DNA sequence: TGCGCCAGCAGGGGACAGGCGAACACTGAAGCTTTCTTT. Translation: CASRGQANTEAFF.

The chain couples TRBV19 to TRBJ1-4; weak D call: TRBD1 (5 bases). This CDR3 has 16 residues. CDR1 LNHDA and CDR2 SQIVND come from the germline V gene (reference sequence). V was shortened by 6 bases and J by 4 bases, with 18 bases between the two germline ends. CDR3 DNA sequence: TGTGCCAGTAGCCCGGGACGGTACAGCTTTAATGAAAAACTGTTTTTT. Its protein is CASSPGRYSFNEKLFF.

This rearrangement joins TRBV18 to TRBJ2-7, with TRBD1 matching over 9 bases. Per the germline V gene, CDR1 is KGHSH and CDR2 is LQKENI. CDR3 length: 15 amino acids. The trim removed 3 bases at V and 6 bases at J, leaving 9 bases unmatched. CDR3 DNA: TGTGCCAGCTCACCTGGCGGACAGGGGATCTTCGAGCAGTACTTC. Translation: CASSPGGQGIFEQYF.

This clone was counted a single time. The CDR3 reads CASSSALQSVNTEAFF. The CDR3 coding sequence is TGCGCCAGCAGCTCGGCCTTGCAGAGTGTGAACACTGAAGCTTTCTTT. V is TRBV5-1 and J is TRBJ1-1; D is ambiguous. The CDR3 loop spans 16 amino acids. Germline V CDR1 and CDR2: SGHRS, YFSETQ. V dropped 3 bases and J dropped 0 bases, with 15 bases sitting between them.

The gene calls are TRBV7-3 and TRBJ2-2; weak D call: TRBD1 (5 bases). CDR3 size: 16 residues. With 0 bases removed from V and 2 bases from J, the gap between germline ends came to 10 bases. Germline V lookup: CDR1 SGHTA, CDR2 FQGTGA. Here the CDR3 reads CASSLTTAQNTGELFF. The CDR3 region has the DNA TGTGCCAGCAGCTTAACGACAGCCCAAAACACCGGGGAGCTGTTTTTT. Using reference TRBV7-3 and TRBJ2-2 for the parts outside the CDR3, the full variable domain is GAGVSQTPSNKVTEKGKYVELRCDPISGHTALYWYRQSLGQGPEFLIYFQGTGAADDSGLPNDRFFAVRPEGSVSTLKIQRTERGDSAVYLCASSLTTAQNTGELFFGEGSRLTVL.